Listed here is a single T cell receptor beta chain. The antigen is not known. The CDR3 consists of 14 residues. Germline CDR1 is MNHNS and CDR2 is SASEGT. V was cut by 5 bases and J by 3 bases, with 14 bases left in between. These data come from a study of graft-versus-host responses after intestinal transplantation. Overall study: Multivisceral, liver-intestinal, or isolated intestinal transplants were received by the recipients. The study gave all recipients anti-thymocyte globulin induction, then tacrolimus and steroids for 2 to 3 years.

Libraries were prepared by immunoSEQ multiplex PCR; TCRdb keeps only in-frame clonotypes and omits some of them. The profile shows over 85,000 clones, 90% to 95% of them singletons. Findings of the study overall: GvH clones appeared in recipient marrow, some first in ileum or blood.

This TCR came from a human donor who was the organ donor for an intestinal transplant. J is TRBJ2-7 and V is TRBV6-1; D is undetermined. The specimen was unstimulated CD4+ T cells sorted from spleen or lymph node cells, collected before transplant. The CDR3 DNA follows: TGTGCCAGCAGTCTACGGCGCGGAGACTACGAGCAGTACTTC. As protein: CASSLRRGDYEQYF.